A single sample is the source of the 19 T cell receptor beta chains below, sequenced in a study of cytomegalovirus exposure and HLA in healthy donors. Amplification used 60 Vbeta primers and 13 Jbeta primers. Using immunoSEQ multiplex PCR, the repertoire was profiled, and TCRdb retains in-frame clones only, with some absent. The sample gives around 180,000 clones, about four fifths of which show up once; more than 1.5% is in the top ten. The sequencing sample was made of PBMCs. The receptors stem from a man aged 18-30 years in good health and CMV-seronegative.

This sequence joins TRBV12-5 and TRBJ1-5; a weak D match, TRBD1 (6 bases). The CDR3 is 14 residues long. The V and J ends lost 8 bases and 0 bases respectively, with 11 bases between them. Looked up from germline, CDR1 is LGHNT and CDR2 is FRNRAP. The CDR3 DNA reads TGTGCTAGTCGAGCAGGGGATAGCAATCAGCCCCAGCATTTT. It specifies CASRAGDSNQPQHF.

The rearrangement uses TRBV11-2 and TRBJ2-5; no definite D call. The CDR3 has 14 amino acids. Germline V gene sequence: CDR1 SGHAT, CDR2 FQNNGV. Trimming left V 5 bases short and J 7 bases short, with 17 bases between. This CDR3 is CASSPSARLGTQYF. The CDR3 bases are TGTGCCAGCAGCCCCTCGGCCAGGCTTGGGACCCAGTACTTC.

The CDR3 bases are TGCAGCGTTGAACTAGCGGGGGGACAAGAGACCCAGTACTTC. Translation gives CSVELAGGQETQYF. The V call is TRBV29-1, the J call TRBJ2-5, with 11 bases lining up with TRBD2. Trimming at V came to 2 bases and at J to 2 bases, leaving 1 base not matched to a gene. The CDR3 runs 14 residues. Germline CDR1 SQVTM, CDR2 ANQGSEA.

This clone was observed a single time. The chain links TRBV2 to TRBJ2-2; possible D gene TRBD2, 5 bases. The ends were cut back, 5 bases at V and 1 base at J, with 11 bases in the middle. This CDR3 has 15 residues. From germline, CDR1 is SNHLY and CDR2 FYNNEI. The CDR3 loop is CASSTNGKNTGELFF. CDR3 sequence (DNA): TGTGCCAGCAGTACAAACGGGAAGAACACCGGGGAGCTGTTTTTT.

The V gene is TRBV27, the J gene TRBJ1-2; D might be TRBD1 (6 bases). The CDR3 spans 15 residues. Germline V gives CDR1 MNHEY, CDR2 SMNVEV (reference sequence). With 7 bases removed from V and 0 bases from J, the gap between germline ends came to 15 bases. CDR3 DNA sequence: TGTGCCAGCATTAGGACAGATGGTTCTAACTATGGCTACACCTTC. Encoded protein: CASIRTDGSNYGYTF.

The table lists this clone with a few counts. The chain links TRBV5-1 to TRBJ1-2; D unresolved. V was cut by 4 bases and J by 1 base, with 11 bases left in between. This CDR3 has 14 residues. Per germline, CDR1 SGHRS and CDR2 YFSETQ. This CDR3 is CASSLGRDNYGYTF. The CDR3, as DNA: TGCGCCAGCAGCCTAGGACGGGATAACTATGGCTACACCTTC.

The CDR3 region has the DNA TGTGCCAGTAGTACGACTAACACGGCGAGCCAGCAGTACTTC. This codes for CASSTTNTASQQYF. The rearrangement links TRBV19 to TRBJ2-7; TRBD2 is a possible D gene (5 bases). Trimming took 4 bases from V and 8 from J, leaving 18 bases between them. The germline gives CDR1 LNHDA, CDR2 SQIVND (reference sequence). This CDR3 has 14 amino acids.

The chain carries TRBV25-1 and TRBJ1-5, with a possible D match to TRBD1 (6 bases). V was clipped by 4 bases and J by 2 bases, with 18 bases between them. Germline V gives CDR1 MGHDK, CDR2 SYGVNS. The CDR3 runs 17 residues. Here the CDR3 DNA reads TGTGCCAGCAGTGGAGGCTCAGGGGCTTGGGGCAATCAGCCCCAGCATTTT. Its protein is CASSGGSGAWGNQPQHF.

The chain couples TRBV4-1 to TRBJ2-7; 8 nucleotides line up with TRBD2. The germline CDR1 and CDR2 sequences are MGHRA and YSYEKL. V lost 2 bases, J lost 4 bases, and 16 bases stayed unmatched. This CDR3 comprises 18 residues. As DNA, the CDR3 is TGCGCCAGCAGCCAACTTACTCACTCCGGGGGGGCCAAGTACGAGCAGTACTTC. Translation gives CASSQLTHSGGAKYEQYF.

The rearrangement joins TRBV27 to TRBJ2-1, with D uncertain. The CDR3 sequence is 13 residues long. Germline CDR1 is MNHEY and CDR2 is SMNVEV (reference sequence). The ends were cut back, 6 bases at V and 4 bases at J, with 10 bases in the middle. CDR3 nucleotides: TGTGCCAGCAGCCCTCCTTTATACAATGAGCAGTTCTTC. It codes for CASSPPLYNEQFF.

The rearrangement uses TRBV9 and TRBJ2-3, with 9 nucleotides matching TRBD2. V dropped 4 bases and J dropped 3; count of bases not matched to a gene: 6. From germline, CDR1 is SGDLS and CDR2 YYNGEE. The CDR3 extends over 15 amino acids. CDR3 residues: CASSRAGGATDTQYF. In DNA, the CDR3 is TGTGCCAGCAGCCGAGCGGGAGGAGCGACAGATACGCAGTATTTT.

V is TRBV27 and J is TRBJ1-6, with 7 bases matching TRBD1. V lost 6 bases and J lost 10; bases outside the gene matches: 9. This CDR3 has 14 residues. CDR1 and CDR2 from the germline V gene are MNHEY and SMNVEV (reference sequence). The CDR3 here is CASRQTGSGSPLHF. The CDR3 region has the DNA TGTGCCAGCAGGCAGACAGGGTCAGGCTCACCCCTCCACTTT.

This chain connects TRBV7-8 to TRBJ1-2; 7 bases align to TRBD1. V lost 2 bases and J lost 5; bases outside the gene matches: 11. The CDR3 length is 16 residues. Germline loops: CDR1 SGHVS, CDR2 FQNEAQ. DNA for the CDR3: TGTGCCAGCAGCTTATTGTATGCAGGGGGAGAATATGGCTACACCTTC. As protein: CASSLLYAGGEYGYTF.

This clone showed up just a few times. The CDR3 region has the DNA TGTGCCATCAGTGAGTCGATGGGGGCTAGCGGGTACAATGAGCAGTTCTTC. Translating gives CAISESMGASGYNEQFF. The gene calls are TRBV10-3 and TRBJ2-1; 8 nucleotides line up with TRBD2. The germline V gene encodes CDR1 ENHRY and CDR2 SYGVKD. The CDR3 covers 17 residues. V shed 0 bases and J 4 bases; nucleotides not matched to a gene: 8.

The gene calls are TRBV11-2 and TRBJ1-1; weak D call: TRBD1 (6 bases). V was trimmed by 2 bases and J by 5 bases, leaving 12 bases between them. From germline, CDR1 is SGHAT and CDR2 FQNNGV. The CDR3 length is 14 residues. The CDR3 DNA sequence: TGTGCCAGCAGCTTACCAGGGGAAGGGACTGAAGCTTTCTTT. This translates into CASSLPGEGTEAFF.

This chain links TRBV5-1 with TRBJ1-1; possible D gene TRBD1, 6 bases. This CDR3 region has 18 residues. Trimming cost V 3 bases and J 0 bases, with 21 bases left between them. The germline V gene has CDR1 SGHRS and CDR2 YFSETQ. The CDR3 DNA is TGCGCCAGCAGCTCCGGATTTACAGGGTTGAGAATGAACACTGAAGCTTTCTTT. Protein sequence: CASSSGFTGLRMNTEAFF. The entire variable domain, with the rest obtained from reference TRBV5-1 and TRBJ1-1, is as follows: KAGVTQTPRYLIKTRGQQVTLSCSPISGHRSVSWYQQTPGQGLQFLFEYFSETQRNKGNFPGRFSGRQFSNSRSEMNVSTLELGDSALYLCASSSGFTGLRMNTEAFFGQGTRLTVV.

The chain joins TRBV27 to TRBJ1-2, with TRBD1 matching 11 bases. With 1 base clipped from V and 4 bases from J, the junction kept 5 bases outside the gene matches. The germline V gene encodes CDR1 MNHEY and CDR2 SMNVEV (reference sequence). CDR3 size: 16 residues. This CDR3 is CASSLFGQGAGYGYTF. The CDR3 region has the DNA TGTGCCAGCAGTTTATTCGGACAGGGGGCAGGCTATGGCTACACCTTC.

The chain uses TRBV5-1 and TRBJ2-1; 10 nucleotides agree with TRBD1. This CDR3 is built from 15 residues. CDR1 is SGHRS, CDR2 YFSETQ, per germline. The V gene end was trimmed by 4 bases and the J gene end by 4 bases; junction bases not matched to a gene: 5. The CDR3 nucleotides read TGCGCCAGCAGCCACCCGGGACAGGGGTACAATGAGCAGTTCTTC. It specifies CASSHPGQGYNEQFF. Combining the CDR3 with reference TRBV5-1 and TRBJ2-1 gives the whole variable domain KAGVTQTPRYLIKTRGQQVTLSCSPISGHRSVSWYQQTPGQGLQFLFEYFSETQRNKGNFPGRFSGRQFSNSRSEMNVSTLELGDSALYLCASSHPGQGYNEQFFGPGTRLTVL.

The chain is built from TRBV15 and TRBJ2-3, with 13 bases that match TRBD2. Germline V gene data show CDR1 as LNHNV and CDR2 as YYDKDF (reference sequence). The CDR3 contains 16 residues. V shed 3 bases and J 4 bases; nucleotides not matched to a gene: 4. CDR3 DNA: TGTGCCACCAGCAGTGAACTAGCGGGGGGGGCAGATACGCAGTATTTT. Protein product: CATSSELAGGADTQYF.